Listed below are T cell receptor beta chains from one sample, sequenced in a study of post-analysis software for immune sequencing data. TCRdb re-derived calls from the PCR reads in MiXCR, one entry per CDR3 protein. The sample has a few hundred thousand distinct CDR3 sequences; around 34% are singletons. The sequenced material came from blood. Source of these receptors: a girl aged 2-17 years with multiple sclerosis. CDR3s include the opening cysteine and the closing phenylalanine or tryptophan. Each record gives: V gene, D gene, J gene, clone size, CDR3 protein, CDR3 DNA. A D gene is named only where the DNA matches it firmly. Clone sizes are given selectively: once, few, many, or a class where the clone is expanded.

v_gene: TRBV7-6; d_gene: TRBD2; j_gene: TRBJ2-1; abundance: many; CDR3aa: CASSSRLTSGGYEQFF; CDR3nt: TGTGCCAGCAGCTCCCGCTTGACTAGCGGGGGCTATGAGCAGTTCTTC
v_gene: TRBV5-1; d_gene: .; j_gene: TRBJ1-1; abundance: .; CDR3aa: CASPRGENTEAFF; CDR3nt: TGCGCCAGCCCGAGGGGGGAGAACACTGAAGCTTTCTTT
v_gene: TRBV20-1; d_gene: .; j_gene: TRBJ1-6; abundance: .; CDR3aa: CSAREGAGYNSPLHF; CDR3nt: TGCAGTGCTAGAGAGGGAGCCGGTTATAATTCACCCCTCCACTTT
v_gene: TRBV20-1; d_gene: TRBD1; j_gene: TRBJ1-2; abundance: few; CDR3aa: CSARLDRGLGYTF; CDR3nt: TGCAGTGCTAGACTCGACAGGGGGCTAGGCTACACCTTC
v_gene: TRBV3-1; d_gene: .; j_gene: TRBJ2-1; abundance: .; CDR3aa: CASSQAGDPNNEQFF; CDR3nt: TGTGCCAGCAGCCAAGCCGGAGACCCAAACAATGAGCAGTTCTTC
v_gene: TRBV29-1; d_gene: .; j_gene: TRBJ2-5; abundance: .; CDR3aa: CSVVGPDGETQYF; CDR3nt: TGCAGCGTTGTGGGACCAGACGGCGAGACCCAGTACTTC
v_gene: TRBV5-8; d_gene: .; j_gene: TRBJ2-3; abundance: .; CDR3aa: CASSLRGRDTDTQYF; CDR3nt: TGTGCCAGCAGCTTGAGAGGGCGAGATACAGATACGCAGTATTTT
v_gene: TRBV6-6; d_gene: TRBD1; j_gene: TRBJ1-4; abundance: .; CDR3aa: CASSYSGGGFEKLFF; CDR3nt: TGTGCCAGCAGTTACTCAGGAGGGGGCTTTGAAAAACTGTTTTTT
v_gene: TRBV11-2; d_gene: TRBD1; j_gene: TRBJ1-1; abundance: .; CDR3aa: CASSLGGQTNTEAFF; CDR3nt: TGTGCCAGCAGCTTAGGGGGACAGACCAACACTGAAGCTTTCTTT
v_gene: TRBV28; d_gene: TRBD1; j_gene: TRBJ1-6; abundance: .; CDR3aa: CASSPTGGGGGSPLHF; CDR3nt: TGTGCCAGCAGTCCCACCGGAGGGGGCGGTGGTTCACCCCTCCACTTT
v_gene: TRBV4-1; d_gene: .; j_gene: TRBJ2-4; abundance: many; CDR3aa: CASSQGLLAKNIQYF; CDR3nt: TGCGCCAGCAGCCAGGGTTTACTAGCCAAAAACATTCAGTACTTC
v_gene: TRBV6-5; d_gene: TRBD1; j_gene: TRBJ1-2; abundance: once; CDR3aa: CASSYSKGSGQGATGYTF; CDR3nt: TGTGCCAGCAGTTACTCGAAGGGATCCGGACAGGGGGCAACGGGCTACACCTTC
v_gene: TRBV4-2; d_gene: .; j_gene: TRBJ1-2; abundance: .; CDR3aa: CASSGGTGSGYTF; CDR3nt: TGTGCCAGCAGCGGAGGGACGGGGTCTGGCTACACCTTC
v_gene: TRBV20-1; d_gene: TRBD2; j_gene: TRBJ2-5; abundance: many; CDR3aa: CSARRAGGAAETQYF; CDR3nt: TGCAGTGCTAGACGGGCCGGGGGGGCCGCTGAGACCCAGTACTTC
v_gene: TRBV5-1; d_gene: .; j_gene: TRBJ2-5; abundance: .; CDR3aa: CASRTNGGPIQETQYF; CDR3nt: TGCGCCAGCCGGACTAACGGGGGACCAATCCAAGAGACCCAGTACTTC
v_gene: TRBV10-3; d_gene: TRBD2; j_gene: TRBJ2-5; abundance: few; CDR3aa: CAISGLAGGRETQYF; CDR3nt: TGTGCCATCAGTGGACTAGCGGGGGGGCGAGAGACCCAGTACTTC
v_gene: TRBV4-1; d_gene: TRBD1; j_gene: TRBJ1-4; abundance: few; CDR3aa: CASSLPGQEREKLFF; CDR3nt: TGCGCCAGCAGCCTTCCGGGACAGGAAAGGGAAAAACTGTTTTTT
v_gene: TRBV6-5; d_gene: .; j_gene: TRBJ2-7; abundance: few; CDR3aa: CASKHRGVSYEQYF; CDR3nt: TGTGCCAGCAAACACCGGGGAGTCTCCTACGAGCAGTACTTC
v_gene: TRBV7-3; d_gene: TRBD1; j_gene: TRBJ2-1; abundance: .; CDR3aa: CANSPGQGGNEQFF; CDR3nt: TGTGCCAACAGCCCCGGACAGGGCGGGAATGAGCAGTTCTTC
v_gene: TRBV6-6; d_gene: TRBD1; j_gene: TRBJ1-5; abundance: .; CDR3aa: CASSLDRGTNQPQHF; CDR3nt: TGTGCCAGCAGTTTGGACAGGGGGACCAATCAGCCCCAGCATTTT
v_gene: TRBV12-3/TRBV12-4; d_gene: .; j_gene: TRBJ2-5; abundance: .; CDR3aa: CASSFGQERQETQYF; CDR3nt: TGTGCCAGCAGTTTCGGTCAGGAGCGGCAAGAGACCCAGTACTTC
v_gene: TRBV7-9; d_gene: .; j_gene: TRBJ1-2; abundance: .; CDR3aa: CASSLGSGYGYTF; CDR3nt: TGTGCCAGCAGCTTGGGGAGTGGCTATGGCTACACCTTC
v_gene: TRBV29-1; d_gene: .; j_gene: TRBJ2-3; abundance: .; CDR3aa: CSVANYGTDTQYF; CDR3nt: TGCAGCGTTGCAAACTACGGCACAGATACGCAGTATTTT
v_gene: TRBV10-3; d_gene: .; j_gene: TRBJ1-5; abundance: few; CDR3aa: CAISEAGVNQPQHF; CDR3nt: TGTGCCATCAGTGAGGCTGGGGTTAATCAGCCCCAGCATTTT
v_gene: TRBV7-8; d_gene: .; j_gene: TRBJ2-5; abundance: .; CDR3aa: CASSFRPPGVPNKETQYF; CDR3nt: TGTGCCAGCAGCTTCCGGCCCCCGGGGGTGCCCAATAAAGAGACCCAGTACTTC
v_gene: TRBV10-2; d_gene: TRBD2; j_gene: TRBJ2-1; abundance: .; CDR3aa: CASRYFPGRNEQFF; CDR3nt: TGCGCCAGCAGATACTTCCCCGGGAGGAATGAGCAGTTCTTC
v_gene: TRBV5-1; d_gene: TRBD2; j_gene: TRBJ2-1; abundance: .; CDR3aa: CASRTGTSEYNEQFF; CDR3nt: TGCGCCAGCAGAACCGGGACTAGCGAGTACAATGAGCAGTTCTTC
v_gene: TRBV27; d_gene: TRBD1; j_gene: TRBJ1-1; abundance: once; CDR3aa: CASSWTGGRGTEAFF; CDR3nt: TGTGCCAGCAGCTGGACAGGGGGCCGGGGCACTGAAGCTTTCTTT
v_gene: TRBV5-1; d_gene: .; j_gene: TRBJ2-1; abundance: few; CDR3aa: CASRPPGGVYNEQFF; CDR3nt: TGCGCCAGCAGACCCCCGGGGGGCGTTTACAATGAGCAGTTCTTC
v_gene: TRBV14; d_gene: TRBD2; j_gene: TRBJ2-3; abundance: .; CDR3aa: CASSQLGGIVTDAQYF; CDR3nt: TGTGCCAGCAGCCAACTCGGGGGGATCGTCACAGATGCGCAGTATTTT
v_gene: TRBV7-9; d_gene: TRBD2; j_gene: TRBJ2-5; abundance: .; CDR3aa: CASSLILLARIPEETQYF; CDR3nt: TGTGCCAGCAGCTTAATATTACTAGCGAGAATCCCGGAAGAGACCCAGTACTTC
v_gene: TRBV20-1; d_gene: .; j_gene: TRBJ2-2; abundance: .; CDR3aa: CSARGVGELFF; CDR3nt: TGCAGTGCTAGAGGGGTCGGGGAGCTGTTTTTT
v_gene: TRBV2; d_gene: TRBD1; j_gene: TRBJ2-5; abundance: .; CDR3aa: CASSGQGTEETQYF; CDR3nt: TGCGCCAGCAGTGGGCAAGGGACAGAAGAGACCCAGTACTTC
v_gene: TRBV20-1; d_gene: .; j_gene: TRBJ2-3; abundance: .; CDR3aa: CSAQLGDTQYF; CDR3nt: TGTAGTGCTCAACTCGGAGATACGCAGTATTTT
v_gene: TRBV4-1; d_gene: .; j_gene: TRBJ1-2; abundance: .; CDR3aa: CASSHRGGDYGYTF; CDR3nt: TGCGCCAGCAGCCACAGGGGTGGGGACTATGGCTACACCTTC
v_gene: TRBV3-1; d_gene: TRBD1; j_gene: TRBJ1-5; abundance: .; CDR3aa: CASSQGLGQLNQPQHF; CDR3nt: TGTGCCAGCAGCCAAGGTCTGGGACAGCTCAATCAGCCCCAGCATTTT
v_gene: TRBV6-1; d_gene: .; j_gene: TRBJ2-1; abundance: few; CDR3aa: CASRLGGRINEQFF; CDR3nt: TGTGCCAGCCGGCTAGGGGGGCGGATCAATGAGCAGTTCTTC
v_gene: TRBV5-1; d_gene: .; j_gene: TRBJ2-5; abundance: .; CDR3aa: CASSPQQRETQYF; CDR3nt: TGCGCCAGCAGCCCCCAACAGAGAGAGACCCAGTACTTC
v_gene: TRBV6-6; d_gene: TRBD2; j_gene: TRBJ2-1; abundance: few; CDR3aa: CASSYPGTSDNEQFF; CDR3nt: TGTGCCAGCAGTTATCCCGGGACTAGTGACAATGAGCAGTTCTTC
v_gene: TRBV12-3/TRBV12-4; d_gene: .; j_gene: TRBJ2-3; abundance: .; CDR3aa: CASSAQGLVADTQYF; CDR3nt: TGTGCCAGCAGTGCTCAGGGGTTAGTCGCAGATACGCAGTATTTT
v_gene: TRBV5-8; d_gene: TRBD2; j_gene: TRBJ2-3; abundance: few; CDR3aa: CASSPFHDSAGALEPTDTQYF; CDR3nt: TGTGCCAGCAGCCCCTTCCATGACTCAGCGGGGGCCCTAGAGCCCACAGATACGCAGTATTTT
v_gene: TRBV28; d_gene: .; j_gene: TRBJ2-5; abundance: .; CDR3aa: CASSKPAQETQYF; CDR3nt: TGTGCCAGCAGTAAACCGGCGCAAGAGACCCAGTACTTC
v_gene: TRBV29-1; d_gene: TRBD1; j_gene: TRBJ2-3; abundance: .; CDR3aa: CSVYGQGGTDTQYF; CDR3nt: TGCAGCGTTTATGGACAGGGGGGAACAGATACGCAGTATTTT
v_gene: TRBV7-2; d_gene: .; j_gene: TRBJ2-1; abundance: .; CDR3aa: CASSLMGQKQFF; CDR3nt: TGTGCCAGCAGCTTAATGGGGCAGAAGCAGTTCTTC
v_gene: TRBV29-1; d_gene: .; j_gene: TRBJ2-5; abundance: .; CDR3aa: CSVEKVTGVGETQYF; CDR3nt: TGCAGCGTTGAAAAAGTAACGGGGGTGGGGGAGACCCAGTACTTC
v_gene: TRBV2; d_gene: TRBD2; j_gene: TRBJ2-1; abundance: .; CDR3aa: CASGAGGVAEQFF; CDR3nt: TGTGCCAGCGGAGCGGGGGGGGTAGCTGAGCAGTTCTTC
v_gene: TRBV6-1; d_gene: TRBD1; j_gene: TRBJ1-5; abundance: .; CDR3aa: CASTLTGRNQPQHF; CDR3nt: TGTGCCAGCACATTGACAGGGCGGAATCAGCCCCAGCATTTT
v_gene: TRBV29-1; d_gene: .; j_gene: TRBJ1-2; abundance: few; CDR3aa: CSVEDPGAGGYTF; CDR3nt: TGCAGCGTCGAAGACCCGGGGGCAGGGGGCTACACCTTC
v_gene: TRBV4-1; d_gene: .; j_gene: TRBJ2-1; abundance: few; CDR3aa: CASSQEGGDRAIGFEQFF; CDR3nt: TGCGCCAGCAGCCAAGAGGGGGGAGACAGGGCGATCGGTTTTGAGCAGTTCTTC
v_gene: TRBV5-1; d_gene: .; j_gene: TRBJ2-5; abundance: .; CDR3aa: CASSFGELETQYF; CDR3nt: TGCGCCAGCAGCTTTGGCGAGCTGGAGACCCAGTACTTC
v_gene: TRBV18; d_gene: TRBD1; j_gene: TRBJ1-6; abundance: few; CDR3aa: CASSPDRAVNSPLHF; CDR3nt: TGTGCCAGCTCACCCGACAGGGCGGTTAATTCACCCCTCCACTTT
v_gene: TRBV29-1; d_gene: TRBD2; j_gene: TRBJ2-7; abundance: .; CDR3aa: CSVQAFLAGGQPNEQYF; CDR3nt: TGCAGCGTGCAAGCGTTCCTAGCGGGGGGCCAACCCAATGAGCAGTACTTC
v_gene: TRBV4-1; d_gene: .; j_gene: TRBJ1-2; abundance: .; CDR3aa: CASSQVTGLYGYTF; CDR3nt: TGCGCCAGCAGCCAAGTGACAGGACTTTATGGCTACACCTTC
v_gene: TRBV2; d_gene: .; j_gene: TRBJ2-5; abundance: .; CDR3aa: CASTLEVGAETQYF; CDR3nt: TGTGCCAGCACCTTAGAGGTCGGTGCAGAGACCCAGTACTTC
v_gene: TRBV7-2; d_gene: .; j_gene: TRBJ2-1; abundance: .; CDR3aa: CASSAWAGVYNEQFF; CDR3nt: TGTGCCAGCAGCGCTTGGGCAGGGGTCTACAATGAGCAGTTCTTC